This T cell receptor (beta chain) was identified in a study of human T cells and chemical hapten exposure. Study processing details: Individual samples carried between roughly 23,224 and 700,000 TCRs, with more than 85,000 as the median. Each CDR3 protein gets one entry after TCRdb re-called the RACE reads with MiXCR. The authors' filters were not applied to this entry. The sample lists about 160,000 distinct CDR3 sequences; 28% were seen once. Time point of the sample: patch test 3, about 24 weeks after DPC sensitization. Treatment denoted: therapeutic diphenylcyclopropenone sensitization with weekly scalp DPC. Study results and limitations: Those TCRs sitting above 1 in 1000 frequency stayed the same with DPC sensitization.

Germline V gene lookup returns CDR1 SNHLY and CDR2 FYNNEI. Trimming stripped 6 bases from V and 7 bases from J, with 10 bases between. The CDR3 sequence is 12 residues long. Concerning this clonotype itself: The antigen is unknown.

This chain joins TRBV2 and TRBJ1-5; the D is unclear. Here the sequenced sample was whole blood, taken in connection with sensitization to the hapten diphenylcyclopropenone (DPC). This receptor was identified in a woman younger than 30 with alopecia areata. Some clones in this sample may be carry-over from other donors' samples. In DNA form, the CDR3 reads TGTGCCAGCAGCACCCGTTCCCAGCCCCAGCATTTT. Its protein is CASSTRSQPQHF. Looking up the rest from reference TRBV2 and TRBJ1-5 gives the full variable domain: EPEVTQTPSHQVTQMGQEVILRCVPISNHLYFYWYRQILGQKVEFLVSFYNNEISEKSEIFDDQFSVERPDGSNFTLKIRSTKLEDSAMYFCASSTRSQPQHFGDGTRLSIL.